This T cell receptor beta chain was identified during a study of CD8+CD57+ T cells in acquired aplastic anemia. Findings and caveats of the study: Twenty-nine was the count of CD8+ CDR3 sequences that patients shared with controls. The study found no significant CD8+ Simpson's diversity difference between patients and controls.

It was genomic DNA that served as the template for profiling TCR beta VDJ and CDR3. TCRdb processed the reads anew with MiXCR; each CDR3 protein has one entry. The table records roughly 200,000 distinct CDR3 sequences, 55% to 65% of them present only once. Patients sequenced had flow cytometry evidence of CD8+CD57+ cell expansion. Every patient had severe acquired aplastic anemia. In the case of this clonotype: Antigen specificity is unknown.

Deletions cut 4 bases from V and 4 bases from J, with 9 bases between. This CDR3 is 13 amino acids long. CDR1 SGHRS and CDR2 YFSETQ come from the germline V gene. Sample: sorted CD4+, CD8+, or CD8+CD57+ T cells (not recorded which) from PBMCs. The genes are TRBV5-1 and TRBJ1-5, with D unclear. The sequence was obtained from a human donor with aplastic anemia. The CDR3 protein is CASSPHLNQPQHF. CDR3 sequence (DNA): TGCGCCAGCAGCCCCCATCTGAATCAGCCCCAGCATTTT.